A single sample is the source of the 29 T cell receptor beta chains below, sequenced in a study of blood T cell repertoires in COVID-19. The method was immunoSEQ multiplex PCR; TCRdb's version includes in-frame clones alone and lacks a portion of them. The sample holds about 250,000 clones; 65% to 85% are singletons and the top ten take 4% to 5.5%. Material: peripheral blood. The source is a man aged 45-60 years with active or convalescent COVID-19.

This chain uses TRBV28 with TRBJ1-2, with a tentative D call TRBD1 (5 bases). The CDR3 is 13 residues long. V was shortened by 2 bases and J by 8 bases, with 12 bases between the two germline ends. The V gene's germline CDR1 is MDHEN and CDR2 SYDVKM. This CDR3 reads CASSLAQQGGYTF. The CDR3 DNA is TGTGCCAGCAGTTTAGCACAGCAGGGCGGCTACACCTTC.

The chain joins TRBV5-5 to TRBJ1-3; no clear D. Germline V gives CDR1 SGHKS, CDR2 YYEKEE (reference sequence). The CDR3 spans 14 residues. The germline V and J ends were trimmed by 2 bases and 3 bases, with 9 bases remaining between them. CDR3 sequence (DNA): TGTGCCAGCAGCTTTTCCGGGTTTGGAAACACCATATATTTT. Its protein is CASSFSGFGNTIYF.

The chain uses TRBV12-5 and TRBJ2-1; no clear D. Germline loops: CDR1 LGHNT, CDR2 FRNRAP. V was cut by 9 bases and J by 6 bases, with 6 bases left in between. The CDR3 consists of 10 residues. The CDR3 spells CASSVNEQFF. The CDR3 DNA reads TGTGCTAGCTCGGTCAATGAGCAGTTCTTC. Based on the CDR3 plus reference TRBV12-5 and TRBJ2-1, the full variable domain is DARVTQTPRHKVTEMGQEVTMRCQPILGHNTVFWYRQTMMQGLELLAYFRNRAPLDDSGMPKDRFSAEMPDATLATLKIQPSEPRDSAVYFCASSVNEQFFGPGTRLTVL.

This sequence joins TRBV7-2 and TRBJ2-7; possible D gene TRBD2, 6 bases. The CDR3 is 14 residues long. Trimming removed 1 base at V and 6 bases at J, with 13 bases between. CDR1 and CDR2 (germline): SGHTA, FQGNSA. The CDR3 DNA sequence: TGTGCCAGCAGCTTAGGGCAGGGACTTCGCGAGCAGTACTTC. Its protein product is CASSLGQGLREQYF.

CDR3 DNA sequence: TGTGCCAGCAGTCAGCCGGGACTAGCGGGAAATGAGCAGTTCTTC. This gives the protein CASSQPGLAGNEQFF. The chain employs TRBV28 and TRBJ2-1; TRBD2 matches 13 bases. This CDR3 region has 15 residues. V shed 5 bases, J shed 7 bases, and the junction held 5 bases outside the gene matches. Germline assignment: CDR1 MDHEN and CDR2 SYDVKM. Using reference TRBV28 and TRBJ2-1 for the parts outside the CDR3, the full variable domain is DVKVTQSSRYLVKRTGEKVFLECVQDMDHENMFWYRQDPGLGLRLIYFSYDVKMKEKGDIPEGYSVSREKKERFSLILESASTNQTSMYLCASSQPGLAGNEQFFGPGTRLTVL.

A few counts support this clone. The chain recombines TRBV15 with TRBJ2-5; D possibly corresponds to TRBD1 (6 bases). With 5 bases removed from V and 4 bases from J, the gap between germline ends came to 8 bases. This CDR3 contains 12 residues. Germline V lookup: CDR1 LNHNV, CDR2 YYDKDF (reference sequence). The CDR3 bases are TGTGCCACCAGCGCCAGGGGAGAGACCCAGTACTTC. The encoded protein is CATSARGETQYF. Combining the CDR3 with reference TRBV15 and TRBJ2-5 gives the whole variable domain DAMVIQNPRYQVTQFGKPVTLSCSQTLNHNVMYWYQQKSSQAPKLLFHYYDKDFNNEADTPDNFQSRRPNTSFCFLDIRSPGLGDTAMYLCATSARGETQYFGPGTRLLVL.

This chain joins TRBV19 and TRBJ2-7; TRBD1 might be the D (6 bases). The V and J ends lost 9 bases and 0 bases respectively, with 15 bases between them. Germline V CDR1 and CDR2: LNHDA, SQIVND (reference sequence). This CDR3 is built from 14 residues. CDR3 coding DNA: TGTGCCAGCTTACAGGGTCCCCGCTCCTACGAGCAGTACTTC. Its protein product is CASLQGPRSYEQYF.

This clone was observed once. This rearrangement joins TRBV19 to TRBJ2-5; D not resolved. The germline V gene encodes CDR1 LNHDA and CDR2 SQIVND (reference sequence). The germline V and J ends were trimmed by 3 bases and 4 bases, with 9 bases remaining between them. The CDR3 spans 13 residues. CDR3: CASSIQARETQYF. The CDR3 bases are TGTGCCAGTAGTATTCAAGCGCGAGAGACCCAGTACTTC. The variable domain in full, completed from reference TRBV19 and TRBJ2-5, reads DGGITQSPKYLFRKEGQNVTLSCEQNLNHDAMYWYRQDPGQGLRLIYYSQIVNDFQKGDIAEGYSVSREKKESFPLTVTSAQKNPTAFYLCASSIQARETQYFGPGTRLLVL.

CDR3 amino acids: CASSFAGGVAKNIQYF. In DNA form, the CDR3 reads TGCGCCAGCAGCTTCGCGGGCGGCGTTGCCAAAAACATTCAGTACTTC. The chain employs TRBV5-1 and TRBJ2-4; weak D call: TRBD2 (5 bases). CDR3 length equals 16 residues. Germline assignment: CDR1 SGHRS and CDR2 YFSETQ. Trimming pared 2 bases from V and 1 base from J, leaving 13 bases between. The full variable domain, in which reference TRBV5-1 and TRBJ2-4 provide the parts outside the CDR3, is KAGVTQTPRYLIKTRGQQVTLSCSPISGHRSVSWYQQTPGQGLQFLFEYFSETQRNKGNFPGRFSGRQFSNSRSEMNVSTLELGDSALYLCASSFAGGVAKNIQYFGAGTRLSVL.

This clone was detected once. The chain recombines TRBV6-6 with TRBJ1-4; D might be TRBD1 (5 bases). Germline CDR1 MNHNY, CDR2 SVGAGI (reference sequence). This CDR3 region has 14 residues. The ends were cut back, 4 bases at V and 7 bases at J, with 13 bases in the middle. The CDR3: CASSWDSYREKLFF. The CDR3, as DNA: TGTGCCAGCAGTTGGGACTCTTATCGTGAAAAACTGTTTTTT.

The chain couples TRBV27 to TRBJ2-7, with a tentative D call TRBD2 (6 bases). From germline, CDR1 is MNHEY and CDR2 SMNVEV (reference sequence). There are 12 residues in the CDR3. The CDR3 sequence: CGSGTGVHEQYF. The CDR3 DNA sequence: TGTGGGTCGGGGACGGGGGTCCACGAGCAGTACTTC.

This chain connects TRBV10-3 to TRBJ2-1; 14 positions agree with TRBD2. With V trimmed by 6 bases and J by 0 bases, 10 bases remained unmatched. The CDR3 spans 19 residues. CDR1 and CDR2 from the germline V gene are ENHRY and SYGVKD. CDR3 sequence: CAISAFGTSGGSSYNEQFF. In DNA form, the CDR3 reads TGTGCCATCAGCGCCTTCGGGACTAGCGGGGGCAGCTCCTACAATGAGCAGTTCTTC.

The chain uses TRBV27 and TRBJ1-2; D may be TRBD1 (6 bases). This CDR3 contains 13 residues. Trimming removed 2 bases from V and 5 bases from J, with 9 bases in between. Looked up from germline, CDR1 is MNHEY and CDR2 is SMNVEV (reference sequence). CDR3 sequence reads: CASSLRGGYGYTF. CDR3 DNA sequence: TGTGCCAGCAGTTTAAGGGGGGGTTATGGCTACACCTTC.

The J gene is TRBJ1-5, the V gene TRBV2; 7 nucleotides match TRBD1. This CDR3 contains 14 residues. CDR1 and CDR2 from the germline V gene are SNHLY and FYNNEI. V gave up 6 bases and J gave up 5 bases; unmatched junction bases: 7. CDR3 in amino acids: CASRDRLGDQPQHF. Here the CDR3 DNA reads TGTGCCAGCAGGGACAGGTTGGGGGATCAGCCCCAGCATTTT.

This clone came up a few times. J is TRBJ1-1 and V is TRBV4-1, with D uncertain. CDR1 and CDR2 (germline): MGHRA, YSYEKL. The CDR3 runs 14 residues. V was trimmed by 4 bases and J by 4 bases, leaving 13 bases between them. The DNA for the CDR3 is TGCGCCAGCAGCCCCTACGAGCATTCCACTGAAGCTTTCTTT. It codes for CASSPYEHSTEAFF.

This clone was picked up a small number of times. V is TRBV7-9 and J is TRBJ1-2, with unresolved D. Germline V lookup: CDR1 SEHNR, CDR2 FQNEAQ (reference sequence). The CDR3 covers 14 residues. The V gene lost 2 bases and the J gene lost 4 bases, with 11 bases spanning the gap. CDR3 sequence reads: CASSLSGPPYGYTF. CDR3 in DNA: TGTGCCAGCAGCTTATCAGGCCCTCCCTATGGCTACACCTTC.

This rearrangement joins TRBV3-1 (or the pseudogene TRBV3-2) to TRBJ2-1; 7 bases line up with TRBD2. The CDR3 covers 14 residues. The V and J ends lost 4 bases and 1 base, in that order; junction bases with no gene match: 1. Germline values: CDR1 LGHDT, CDR2 YNNKEL (reference sequence). This CDR3 reads CASSLGGSYNEQFF. In DNA form, the CDR3 reads TGTGCCAGCAGCCTCGGGGGGTCCTACAATGAGCAGTTCTTC.

This chain joins TRBV6-5 and TRBJ2-3; weak D call: TRBD2 (6 bases). The CDR3 totals 11 residues. Per germline, CDR1 MNHEY and CDR2 SVGAGI. Trimming took 7 bases from V and 8 from J, leaving 10 bases between them. The CDR3 spells CASTTGGTQYF. For the CDR3, the DNA is TGTGCCAGCACCACCGGGGGTACGCAGTATTTT.

The chain links TRBV7-9 to TRBJ2-7, with 7 nucleotides matching TRBD1. Germline V gene data show CDR1 as SEHNR and CDR2 as FQNEAQ (reference sequence). Unmatched junction bases numbered 15, after V lost 8 bases and J lost 8 bases. CDR3 size: 14 residues. In DNA form, the CDR3 reads TGTGCCAGCTCTCGAGAAGGGGGCGCAAATCAGCAGTACTTC. Amino acids: CASSREGGANQQYF. Complete variable domain (other parts from reference TRBV7-9 and TRBJ2-7): DTGVSQNPRHKITKRGQNVTFRCDPISEHNRLYWYRQTLGQGPEFLTYFQNEAQLEKSRLLSDRFSAERPKGSFSTLEIQRTEQGDSAMYLCASSREGGANQQYFGPGTRLTVT.

This rearrangement joins TRBV7-2 to TRBJ2-7, with no clear D. CDR1 and CDR2 from the germline V gene are SGHTA and FQGNSA. The CDR3 has 15 amino acids. V lost 4 bases to trimming and J lost 2 bases, with 15 bases between them. As DNA, the CDR3 is TGTGCCAGCAGCTCCGCAGACGGAGTCACCTACGAGCAGTACTTC. Encoded protein: CASSSADGVTYEQYF.

The gene calls are TRBV30 and TRBJ1-6, with D uncertain. The CDR3 is 14 residues long. V was shortened by 0 bases and J by 7 bases, with 10 bases between the two germline ends. Germline CDR1 and CDR2: GTSNPN and SVGIG (reference sequence). This CDR3 is CAWSVSGRNSPLHF. The CDR3 bases are TGTGCCTGGAGTGTATCCGGTAGAAATTCACCCCTCCACTTT.

V is TRBV28 and J is TRBJ2-1; D is unresolved. Germline V lookup: CDR1 MDHEN, CDR2 SYDVKM. This CDR3 has 12 amino acids. V lost 1 base to trimming and J lost 8 bases, with 6 bases between them. The CDR3 is CASSLSRYEQFF. CDR3 DNA: TGTGCCAGCAGTTTATCGCGTTATGAGCAGTTCTTC.

The chain links TRBV6-6 to TRBJ1-2, with 7 bases aligning to TRBD1. Trimming removed 6 bases from V and 7 bases from J; junction bases left unmatched: 8. CDR1 is MNHNY and CDR2 is SVGAGI in the germline V gene (reference sequence). The CDR3 length is 13 residues. The CDR3 DNA sequence: TGTGCCAGCAGGGCCGACAGGGAAAGTGGCTACACCTTC. It is translated as CASRADRESGYTF.

The gene calls are TRBV6-6 and TRBJ1-2; 9 bases align to TRBD1. V shed 6 bases and J 0 bases; nucleotides not matched to a gene: 5. The CDR3 contains 15 residues. CDR1 is MNHNY, CDR2 SVGAGI, per germline (reference sequence). The CDR3 sequence is CASSGTGLANYGYTF. The DNA for the CDR3 is TGTGCCAGCAGCGGGACAGGGCTAGCTAACTATGGCTACACCTTC.

The rearrangement uses TRBV9 and TRBJ1-2; 8 bases match TRBD1. The CDR3 is 14 amino acids. J gave up 7 bases and V 3 bases, and 8 bases lay outside the gene matches. CDR1 is SGDLS, CDR2 YYNGEE, per germline. The CDR3 spells CASSDRDRWSGYTF. The CDR3 nucleotides are TGTGCCAGCAGCGACCGGGACAGGTGGTCTGGCTACACCTTC.

The DNA for the CDR3 is TGTGCCAGTAGTATCCCGCGACAGCTACAATCTTTCCCCCAGCATTTT. Its translation is CASSIPRQLQSFPQHF. This chain links TRBV19 with TRBJ1-5, with D perhaps matching TRBD1 (5 bases). Germline loops: CDR1 LNHDA, CDR2 SQIVND (reference sequence). With 3 bases removed from V and 10 bases from J, the gap between germline ends came to 22 bases. The CDR3 contains 16 residues. The complete variable domain, with remaining parts taken from reference TRBV19 and TRBJ1-5, reads DGGITQSPKYLFRKEGQNVTLSCEQNLNHDAMYWYRQDPGQGLRLIYYSQIVNDFQKGDIAEGYSVSREKKESFPLTVTSAQKNPTAFYLCASSIPRQLQSFPQHFGDGTRLSIL.

Of note for this clone: The sample contains more than one DNA sequence encoding this CDR3. V usage is TRBV9 and J usage is TRBJ2-2, with a possible D match to TRBD1 (6 bases). The V gene's germline CDR1 is SGDLS and CDR2 YYNGEE. Trimming pared 3 bases from V and 6 bases from J, leaving 9 bases between. CDR3 length equals 13 residues. The CDR3 region has the DNA TGTGCCAGCAGCGAGACAGGTTCCGGGGAGCTGTTTTTT. Translating gives CASSETGSGELFF.

This sequence joins TRBV12-5 and TRBJ1-2; no firm D call. The CDR3 runs to 15 residues. Germline V gives CDR1 LGHNT, CDR2 FRNRAP. Trimming pared 4 bases from V and 4 bases from J, leaving 16 bases between. The CDR3 is CASGSRLSHFYGYTF. The DNA of the CDR3 is TGTGCTAGTGGTTCGAGACTCTCCCATTTCTATGGCTACACCTTC.

The chain is built from TRBV5-1 and TRBJ2-5, with D maybe TRBD2 (5 bases). The CDR3 loop spans 15 amino acids. V lost 0 bases, J lost 1 base, and 10 bases lay in between. The germline CDR1 and CDR2 sequences are SGHRS and YFSETQ. The CDR3 DNA follows: TGCGCCAGCAGCTTGGGCCAGACTACCCAAGAGACCCAGTACTTC. It codes for CASSLGQTTQETQYF.